The text below deals with one T cell receptor (beta chain). Its antigen is unknown. The data originate from a study of T cell responses to AZD1222 COVID-19 vaccine. Whole-study context: Pooling was applied to second doses at about 4 or about 12 weeks.

This CDR3 comprises 16 residues. Germline assignment: CDR1 MNHNY and CDR2 SVGAGI (reference sequence). The V end was cut by 2 bases, the J end by 3 bases, with 13 bases between. Sequencing used immunoSEQ multiplex PCR; TCRdb keeps in-frame clones, though not all of them. This sample carries roughly 28,000 clones, roughly nine tenths of them seen once, and the ten largest clones take around 1.2%. General study results and limits: Across the whole spike, CD4 TCRs peaked at regions 160-218 and 743-854. Only six or seven AZD1222 recipients were seropositive at baseline. Donors were largely white British and mainly female; clonal diversity was possibly underestimated.

Sequencing was performed on peripheral blood, taken on day 0 of AZD1222 vaccination. The clonotype comes from an adult in good health. V is TRBV6-6 and J is TRBJ2-2; D call uncertain. CDR3 DNA sequence: TGTGCCAGCAGTTACCCATTCGTAGTTGACACCGGGGAGCTGTTTTTT. This translates into CASSYPFVVDTGELFF.